Sequencing of this T cell receptor (beta chain) was carried out in a study of T-cell memory formation after mild COVID-19. Study-wide context: Clusters of TCRs were largely donor specific. Findings and caveats of the study: That cross-reactive memory joined was suggested by some responding clones appearing in pre-infection memory.

Trimming removed 7 bases from V and 0 bases from J, with 21 bases in between. CDR3 length: 17 residues. The germline CDR1 and CDR2 sequences are MNHNS and SASEGT. MiXCR, run by TCRdb on the 5' RACE reads, gives a single entry per CDR3 protein. The sample includes about 270,000 distinct CDR3 sequences, 15% to 20% of them seen just once. A note on this clonotype: Its specificity is not known.

Specimen: PBMCs or a T cell subset sorted from them (not recorded which). The chain uses TRBV6-1 and TRBJ1-2; D is unresolved. This TCR came from a man between 18 and 35 years old who had mild COVID-19 (a few samples of this study predate the infection). Cell type and time point are not known. DNA of the CDR3: TGTGCCAGCATACGACGGCCCGGAATAACCGCTAACTATGGCTACACCTTC. Residues: CASIRRPGITANYGYTF.